The 5 T cell receptor beta chains below were found in one sample sequenced in a study of T cells after yellow fever vaccination. TCRdb reprocessed the 5' RACE reads via MiXCR and lists one record per CDR3 protein. This table has approximately 96,000 distinct CDR3 sequences, around 9.8% appearing once. The sample here was CD8+ T cells not binding an NS4B(214-222) dextramer, sorted from PBMCs, taken roughly 15 days after the first yellow fever vaccination. The receptors were sampled from a young man who received the YFV17D yellow fever vaccine.

This clonotype has just a few counts. The chain joins TRBV4-1 to TRBJ1-5, with 10 positions matching TRBD1. The germline V gene has CDR1 MGHRA and CDR2 YSYEKL. This CDR3 has 16 residues. Unmatched junction bases numbered 4, after V lost 4 bases and J lost 1 base. CDR3 sequence reads: CASSPRQGASNQPQHF. CDR3 nucleotide sequence: TGCGCCAGCAGCCCACGACAGGGGGCCAGCAATCAGCCCCAGCATTTT.

The V gene is TRBV7-9, the J gene TRBJ1-4; TRBD1 matches 7 bases. Germline CDR1 is SEHNR and CDR2 is FQNEAQ (reference sequence). V lost 4 bases, J lost 0 bases, and 5 bases stayed unmatched. The CDR3 is 16 amino acids. Here the CDR3 reads CASSSAGTATNEKLFF. CDR3 nucleotides: TGTGCCAGCAGCTCCGCGGGGACAGCAACTAATGAAAAACTGTTTTTT.

This clonotype was seen repeatedly, ten times or more. The chain employs TRBV12-3 or TRBV12-4 and TRBJ1-6; D is unresolved. V was clipped by 6 bases and J by 2 bases, with 14 bases between them. This CDR3 spans 16 amino acids. The CDR3 spells CASSLAGVTYNSPLHF. As DNA, the CDR3 is TGTGCCAGCAGCCTCGCCGGTGTGACCTATAATTCACCCCTCCACTTT.

The rearrangement uses TRBV2 and TRBJ2-2; 10 bases are a match to TRBD1. This CDR3 has 13 amino acids. After removal of 7 bases from V and 7 bases from J, the junction contained 3 bases not matched to a gene. Germline V gene lookup returns CDR1 SNHLY and CDR2 FYNNEI. The CDR3 reads CASTDRGSGELFF. CDR3 coding DNA: TGTGCCAGCACGGACAGGGGGAGCGGGGAGCTGTTTTTT.

The chain recombines TRBV6-2 or TRBV6-3 with TRBJ2-7; TRBD1 matches at 7 bases. The CDR3 length is 13 residues. Germline V gene data show CDR1 as MNHEY and CDR2 as SVGEGT. V shed 4 bases and J 2 bases; nucleotides not matched to a gene: 2. CDR3 nucleotide sequence: TGTGCCAGCAGTTTTGACAGGGCCTACGAGCAGTACGTC. Protein sequence: CASSFDRAYEQYV.